This T cell receptor (beta chain) appears in the sequencing data of a study of T cell responses to AZD1222 COVID-19 vaccine. The study's findings and limits: Receipt of two AZD1222 doses was followed by a rise in Spike-specific TCR breadth and depth. Researchers report vaccine-associated CD4 TCRs spanning spike, with dominance at 160-218 and 743-854. The sample set comprised mostly white British donors with more females, and clonal diversity was possibly underestimated.

Analyses pooled second doses at about 4 or about 12 weeks. Libraries were prepared by immunoSEQ multiplex PCR; TCRdb keeps only in-frame clonotypes and omits some of them. Here the sample spans some 100,000 clones, 85% to 90% being singletons. Worth noting for this clone: Its antigen is undetermined.

The source was peripheral blood, collected 28 days after the second AZD1222 dose. This sequence originates from an adult who received the AZD1222 COVID-19 vaccine.

For the CDR3, the DNA is TGTGCCAGCAGCCATCCCCAGGAAATACTAGCGGGGGGGAGTCAGGATACGCAGTATTTT. Translation gives CASSHPQEILAGGSQDTQYF. The chain recombines TRBV4-2 with TRBJ2-3, with TRBD2 matching over 13 bases. Trimming took 3 bases from V and 6 from J; bases not matched to a gene: 18. The CDR3 covers 20 residues. The V gene's germline CDR1 is LGHNA and CDR2 YNFKEQ.